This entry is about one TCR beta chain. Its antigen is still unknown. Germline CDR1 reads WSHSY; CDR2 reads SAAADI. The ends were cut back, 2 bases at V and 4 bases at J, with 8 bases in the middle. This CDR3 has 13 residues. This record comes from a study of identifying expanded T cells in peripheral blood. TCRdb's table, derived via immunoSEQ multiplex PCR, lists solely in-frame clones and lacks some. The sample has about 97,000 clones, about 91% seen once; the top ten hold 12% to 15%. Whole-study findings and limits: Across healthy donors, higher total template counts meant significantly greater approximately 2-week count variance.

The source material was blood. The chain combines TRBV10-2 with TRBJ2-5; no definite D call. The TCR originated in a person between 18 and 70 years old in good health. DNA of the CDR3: TGCGCCAGCAGTGAGGGTTTGAGAGAGACCCAGTACTTC. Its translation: CASSEGLRETQYF.